This TCR beta chain was obtained from a study of cytomegalovirus exposure and HLA in healthy donors. The germline V gene has CDR1 MNHEY and CDR2 SVGAGI. The CDR3 extends over 16 amino acids. V was pared by 2 bases and J by 4 bases, with 15 bases between. The table came from immunoSEQ multiplex PCR; TCRdb's copy has only in-frame clones and leaves some out. This table has 260,000 or so clones, about 92% appearing once. The receptor was derived from a woman in her twenties or thirties in good health and CMV-seronegative. The specimen sequenced was PBMCs. This rearrangement joins TRBV6-5 to TRBJ1-3; D might be TRBD1 (5 bases). The CDR3 loop is CASSYGGEATGNTIYF. The CDR3 DNA is TGTGCCAGCAGTTACGGGGGGGAAGCGACCGGAAACACCATATATTTT.